These 29 T cell receptor beta chains originate from one sample sequenced in a study of blood T cell repertoires in COVID-19. Generated by immunoSEQ multiplex PCR, the TCRdb table keeps only in-frame clones and is missing some. The sample shows about 280,000 clones, about 90% of them seen only once. The specimen was PBMCs or T cells enriched from blood (not recorded which). Receptor source: a young woman with acute COVID-19.

The chain combines TRBV5-1 with TRBJ2-1; D perhaps matches TRBD2 (6 bases). This CDR3 is built from 15 residues. Germline lookup yields CDR1 SGHRS and CDR2 YFSETQ. The V end was cut by 6 bases, the J end by 4 bases, with 17 bases between. The CDR3 sequence: CASNEGGFSYNEQFF. Here the CDR3 DNA reads TGCGCCAGCAACGAGGGAGGCTTTTCATACAATGAGCAGTTCTTC.

V and J are TRBV5-6 and TRBJ2-5, with 9 positions matching TRBD2. CDR3 length: 13 amino acids. Trimming took 0 bases from V and 9 from J; bases not matched to a gene: 3. Per the germline V gene, CDR1 is SGHDT and CDR2 is YYEEEE. CDR3 DNA: TGTGCCAGCAGCTTGGCTGGCGGGAGGGCCCAGTACTTC. Residues: CASSLAGGRAQYF.

The chain has TRBV6-1 and TRBJ2-7, with 9 bases fitting TRBD1. Trimming cost V 2 bases and J 7 bases; bases outside gene matches: 9. The V gene's germline CDR1 is MNHNS and CDR2 SASEGT. This CDR3 has 15 residues. CDR3 in DNA: TGTGCCAGCAGTGAAAGGAGCCTGACAGGGGGTGAGCAGTACTTC. Its protein product is CASSERSLTGGEQYF.

Here the CDR3 reads CSASTDSVVAEQYF. The CDR3 bases are TGCAGTGCTAGTACGGACAGCGTGGTAGCCGAGCAGTACTTC. V is TRBV20-1 and J is TRBJ2-7, with D maybe TRBD1 (6 bases). Germline values: CDR1 DFQATT, CDR2 SNEGSKA (reference sequence). The CDR3 runs to 14 residues. Trimming removed 3 bases from V and 6 bases from J, with 18 bases in between.

The chain has TRBV11-3 and TRBJ1-6, with a possible D match to TRBD1 (6 bases). The V gene lost 1 base and the J gene lost 6 bases, with 16 bases spanning the gap. CDR3 length: 17 residues. The V gene's germline CDR1 is SGHNT and CDR2 YENEEA. CDR3 region: CASSLAQDSPTNSPLHF. Here the CDR3 DNA reads TGTGCCAGCAGCTTAGCCCAGGACAGCCCCACTAATTCACCCCTCCACTTT.

The chain uses TRBV6-1 and TRBJ2-1, with 9 bases matching TRBD2. Germline CDR1 MNHNS, CDR2 SASEGT. There are 17 residues in the CDR3. V shed 2 bases and J 0 bases; nucleotides not matched to a gene: 5. This chain's CDR3 is CASSELQLAGSYNEQFF. In DNA, the CDR3 is TGTGCCAGCAGTGAACTCCAACTAGCGGGCTCCTACAATGAGCAGTTCTTC.

The chain employs TRBV19 and TRBJ1-3, with D perhaps matching TRBD1 (6 bases). The V and J ends lost 7 bases and 0 bases respectively, with 10 bases between them. The germline CDR1 and CDR2 sequences are LNHDA and SQIVND (reference sequence). The CDR3 spans 14 residues. DNA for the CDR3: TGTGCCAGTACCAGGGGTATCTCTGGAAACACCATATATTTT. Translating it yields CASTRGISGNTIYF.

This chain links TRBV7-9 with TRBJ1-1, with D tentatively TRBD1 (5 bases). CDR3 length: 14 amino acids. Germline V lookup: CDR1 SEHNR, CDR2 FQNEAQ (reference sequence). Trimming removed 3 bases at V and 1 base at J, with 9 bases between. CDR3 sequence: CASSFDSPNTEAFF. CDR3 sequence (DNA): TGTGCCAGCAGCTTCGACAGCCCGAACACTGAAGCTTTCTTT.

This CDR3 reads CASSLEAGNYEQYF. CDR3 coding DNA: TGCGCCAGCAGCTTGGAGGCAGGGAACTACGAGCAGTACTTC. The chain combines TRBV5-1 with TRBJ2-7, with D possibly TRBD1 on 5 matching bases. Germline V lookup: CDR1 SGHRS, CDR2 YFSETQ. The CDR3 runs to 14 residues. Trimming left V 0 bases short and J 3 bases short, with 10 bases between.

The V gene is TRBV5-1, the J gene TRBJ2-1, with D unclear. The ends were cut back, 0 bases at V and 1 base at J, with 11 bases in the middle. Germline CDR1 reads SGHRS; CDR2 reads YFSETQ. CDR3 length equals 16 residues. This CDR3 reads CASSLDGQASYNEQFF. Written as DNA, the CDR3 is TGCGCCAGCAGCTTGGATGGGCAGGCATCCTACAATGAGCAGTTCTTC.

The rearrangement uses TRBV3-1 (or the pseudogene TRBV3-2) and TRBJ2-1; 13 bases are shared with TRBD2. J lost 7 bases, V lost 6 bases, and 6 bases had no gene match. The CDR3 is made up of 15 amino acids. The germline CDR1 and CDR2 sequences are LGHDT and YNNKEL (reference sequence). CDR3 residues: CASRRTSGSSNEQFF. CDR3 DNA: TGTGCCAGCAGGCGGACTAGCGGGAGTTCTAATGAGCAGTTCTTC.

The V gene is TRBV14, the J gene TRBJ2-1, with 13 nucleotides matching TRBD2. J gave up 3 bases and V 4 bases, and 12 bases lay outside the gene matches. Germline V gene lookup returns CDR1 SGHDN and CDR2 FVKESK. The CDR3 length is 19 residues. The CDR3 reads CASSLPGTSGKLFYNEQFF. In nucleotides, the CDR3 is TGTGCCAGCAGCCTCCCCGGGACTAGCGGGAAATTATTCTACAATGAGCAGTTCTTC.

The chain couples TRBV7-9 to TRBJ2-7; no reliable D call. The CDR3 length is 14 residues. V was cut by 9 bases and J by 2 bases, with 17 bases left in between. The germline gives CDR1 SEHNR, CDR2 FQNEAQ (reference sequence). CDR3 in amino acids: CASALTELPYEQYF. The CDR3 DNA reads TGTGCCAGTGCCCTGACTGAACTCCCCTACGAGCAGTACTTC. The variable domain in full, completed from reference TRBV7-9 and TRBJ2-7, reads DTGVSQNPRHKITKRGQNVTFRCDPISEHNRLYWYRQTLGQGPEFLTYFQNEAQLEKSRLLSDRFSAERPKGSFSTLEIQRTEQGDSAMYLCASALTELPYEQYFGPGTRLTVT.

With respect to this clone: This CDR3 is also generated by other DNA sequences in the sample. The J gene is TRBJ2-1, the V gene TRBV11-2; 7 nucleotides match TRBD2. The CDR3 contains 15 residues. The germline V gene encodes CDR1 SGHAT and CDR2 FQNNGV. The J segment lost 5 bases and the V segment lost 5 bases, leaving 9 bases of the junction unmatched. The DNA of the CDR3 is TGTGCCAGCAGCCGGGGTAGCGGGCCACACAATGAGCAGTTCTTC. Translation gives CASSRGSGPHNEQFF. The whole variable domain, filled in from reference TRBV11-2 and TRBJ2-1, reads EAGVAQSPRYKIIEKRQSVAFWCNPISGHATLYWYQQILGQGPKLLIQFQNNGVVDDSQLPKDRFSAERLKGVDSTLKIQPAKLEDSAVYLCASSRGSGPHNEQFFGPGTRLTVL.

This chain joins TRBV5-1 and TRBJ1-1, with 7 bases identical to TRBD1. Germline-derived CDR1 and CDR2 are SGHRS and YFSETQ. V gave up 2 bases and J gave up 4 bases; unmatched junction bases: 8. The CDR3 has 15 amino acids. In DNA, the CDR3 is TGCGCCAGCAGCTTTAAAAGGGGGCGGGTCACTGAAGCTTTCTTT. It codes for CASSFKRGRVTEAFF.

The genes are TRBV28 and TRBJ2-7; 8 bases agree with TRBD2. With 6 bases clipped from V and 2 bases from J, the junction kept 6 bases outside the gene matches. There are 14 residues in the CDR3. Germline CDR1 is MDHEN and CDR2 is SYDVKM. The CDR3 nucleotides are TGTGCCAGCAGCCGTAGCGGGGCCACCTACGAGCAGTACTTC. Protein product: CASSRSGATYEQYF. The whole variable domain, remainder taken from reference TRBV28 and TRBJ2-7, is DVKVTQSSRYLVKRTGEKVFLECVQDMDHENMFWYRQDPGLGLRLIYFSYDVKMKEKGDIPEGYSVSREKKERFSLILESASTNQTSMYLCASSRSGATYEQYFGPGTRLTVT.

The rearrangement links TRBV7-6 to TRBJ2-3, with TRBD2 matching 8 bases. V shed 2 bases, J shed 2 bases, and the junction held 6 bases outside the gene matches. Germline CDR1 and CDR2: SGHVS and FNYEAQ. CDR3 length: 16 amino acids. CDR3 bases: TGTGCCAGCAGCTTACCGGGAGGGGGGGTCACAGATACGCAGTATTTT. It translates to CASSLPGGGVTDTQYF.

The J gene is TRBJ2-1, the V gene TRBV5-1, with 7 bases fitting TRBD2. Trimming cost V 2 bases and J 5 bases; bases outside gene matches: 7. Germline-derived CDR1 and CDR2 are SGHRS and YFSETQ. The CDR3 loop spans 15 amino acids. Here the CDR3 reads CASSLIAGDNNEQFF. The CDR3 DNA is TGCGCCAGCAGCTTAATAGCGGGCGACAACAATGAGCAGTTCTTC. The full variable domain, completed using reference TRBV5-1 and TRBJ2-1, is KAGVTQTPRYLIKTRGQQVTLSCSPISGHRSVSWYQQTPGQGLQFLFEYFSETQRNKGNFPGRFSGRQFSNSRSEMNVSTLELGDSALYLCASSLIAGDNNEQFFGPGTRLTVL.

The CDR3 DNA sequence: TGTGCCAGTAGTCCACAGGGGGCCGAGAATCAGCCCCAGCATTTT. As protein: CASSPQGAENQPQHF. This chain joins TRBV19 and TRBJ1-5; TRBD1 matches 9 bases. Trimming at V came to 5 bases and at J to 4 bases, leaving 6 bases not matched to a gene. The V gene's germline CDR1 is LNHDA and CDR2 SQIVND (reference sequence). The CDR3 runs to 15 residues. Combining the CDR3 with reference TRBV19 and TRBJ1-5 gives the whole variable domain DGGITQSPKYLFRKEGQNVTLSCEQNLNHDAMYWYRQDPGQGLRLIYYSQIVNDFQKGDIAEGYSVSREKKESFPLTVTSAQKNPTAFYLCASSPQGAENQPQHFGDGTRLSIL.

This clone was detected once. This sequence joins TRBV29-1 and TRBJ1-3, with TRBD1 matching over 7 bases. Germline loops: CDR1 SQVTM, CDR2 ANQGSEA. The CDR3 is 16 residues long. With V trimmed by 3 bases and J by 0 bases, 8 bases remained unmatched. CDR3 DNA sequence: TGCAGCGTTGAGACCGGCCGGGACAGCTCTGGAAACACCATATATTTT. This codes for CSVETGRDSSGNTIYF.

The genes are TRBV5-1 and TRBJ2-3; D may be TRBD2 (5 bases). The CDR3 length is 14 residues. The V gene's germline CDR1 is SGHRS and CDR2 YFSETQ. Trimming took off 5 bases at V and 11 bases at J, with 21 bases between the two ends. The CDR3 sequence is CASSLGSLDREQYF. CDR3 coding DNA: TGCGCCAGCAGTCTGGGGTCACTAGATCGTGAGCAGTATTTT.

In its sample, this clone was seen a few times. The V and J genes are TRBV4-2 and TRBJ2-6; D is uncertain. Per germline, CDR1 LGHNA and CDR2 YNFKEQ. Trimming removed 0 bases at V and 0 bases at J, with 6 bases between. The CDR3 has 16 residues. The CDR3 loop reads CASSQDLSSGANVLTF. The CDR3, as DNA: TGTGCCAGCAGCCAAGATCTGAGCTCTGGGGCCAACGTCCTGACTTTC.

This chain joins TRBV28 and TRBJ1-1; TRBD1 is a possible D gene (6 bases). V gave up 4 bases and J gave up 5 bases, with 20 bases separating them. The germline CDR1 and CDR2 sequences are MDHEN and SYDVKM. This CDR3 is built from 16 residues. CDR3 protein: CASSWEAGAPWTEAFF. The CDR3 nucleotides are TGTGCCAGCAGTTGGGAAGCGGGGGCCCCCTGGACTGAAGCTTTCTTT.

This clone appeared a few times. The rearrangement uses TRBV3-1 (or the pseudogene TRBV3-2) and TRBJ1-5; D remains unclear. CDR3 size: 12 residues. Germline CDR1 is LGHDT and CDR2 is YNNKEL (reference sequence). V lost 2 bases, J lost 3 bases, and 2 bases lay in between. As DNA, the CDR3 is TGTGCCAGCAGCCAACTCAATCAGCCCCAGCATTTT. Protein product: CASSQLNQPQHF.

The chain combines TRBV4-3 with TRBJ1-1; D might be TRBD1 (5 bases). V was trimmed by 0 bases and J by 0 bases, leaving 8 bases between them. CDR1 and CDR2 from the germline V gene are LGHNA and YSLEER. This CDR3 is 15 amino acids long. CDR3 nucleotides: TGCGCCAGCAGCCAAGAGATGGGGCTGAACACTGAAGCTTTCTTT. Translating it yields CASSQEMGLNTEAFF.

V and J are TRBV7-9 and TRBJ2-5; D remains ambiguous. This CDR3 contains 15 residues. Trimming took 5 bases from V and 2 from J, leaving 15 bases between them. Germline V gene sequence: CDR1 SEHNR, CDR2 FQNEAQ (reference sequence). Here the CDR3 DNA reads TGTGCCAGCAGCCACAATCTGGTACAGCAAGAGACCCAGTACTTC. This translates into CASSHNLVQQETQYF.

The rearrangement joins TRBV30 to TRBJ1-2; the D is unclear. Trimming left V 0 bases short and J 5 bases short, with 10 bases between. The germline gives CDR1 GTSNPN, CDR2 SVGIG (reference sequence). This CDR3 comprises 13 residues. DNA of the CDR3: TGTGCCTGGAGTGTGGAGGCGGCGTATGGCTACACCTTC. As protein: CAWSVEAAYGYTF.

Only one count was recorded for this clone. The J gene is TRBJ2-5, the V gene TRBV28; tentative D call: TRBD2 (6 bases). Germline CDR1 is MDHEN and CDR2 is SYDVKM. This CDR3 has 15 residues. Trimming cost V 1 base and J 5 bases, with 14 bases left between them. The CDR3 here is CASSLSASVPETQYF. The CDR3 nucleotides are TGTGCCAGCAGTTTATCGGCTAGCGTTCCGGAGACCCAGTACTTC.

The genes are TRBV27 and TRBJ2-1; D may be TRBD2 (5 bases). In germline, CDR1 is MNHEY, CDR2 SMNVEV (reference sequence). CDR3 length equals 15 residues. Trimming removed 2 bases at V and 7 bases at J, with 15 bases between. CDR3 sequence reads: CASSLGGASGNEQFF. CDR3 DNA: TGTGCCAGCAGTTTAGGTGGAGCTTCGGGGAATGAGCAGTTCTTC.